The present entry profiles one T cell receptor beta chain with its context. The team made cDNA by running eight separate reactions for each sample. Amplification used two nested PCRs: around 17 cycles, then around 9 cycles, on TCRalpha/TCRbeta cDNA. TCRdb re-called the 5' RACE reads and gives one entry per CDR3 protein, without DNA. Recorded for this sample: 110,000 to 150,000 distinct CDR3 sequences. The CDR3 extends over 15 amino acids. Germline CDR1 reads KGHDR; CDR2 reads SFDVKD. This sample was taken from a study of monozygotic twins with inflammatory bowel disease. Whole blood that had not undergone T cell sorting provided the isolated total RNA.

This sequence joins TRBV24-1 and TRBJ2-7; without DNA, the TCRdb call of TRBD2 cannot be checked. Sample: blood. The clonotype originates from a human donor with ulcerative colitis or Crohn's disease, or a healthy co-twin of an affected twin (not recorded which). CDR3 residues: CATSDPTAGGREQYF.